A single sample is the source of the 21 T cell receptor beta chains below, sequenced in a study of T cell responses to AZD1222 COVID-19 vaccine. Sequenced by immunoSEQ multiplex PCR; TCRdb stores in-frame clones only, minus some. The repertoire holds about 200,000 clones, with approximately 94% as singletons. The source material was peripheral blood, sampled 28 days after the second dose of the MenACWY control vaccine. The receptors shown here come from an adult who received the MenACWY meningococcal vaccine as a control.

The V call is TRBV27, the J call TRBJ1-2; D gene ambiguous. The V and J ends lost 5 bases and 8 bases respectively, with 12 bases between them. The CDR3 covers 12 residues. The V gene's germline CDR1 is MNHEY and CDR2 SMNVEV (reference sequence). The CDR3 sequence: CASSAPGSGYTF. In nucleotides, the CDR3 is TGTGCCAGCAGTGCCCCGGGTTCGGGCTACACCTTC.

The chain combines TRBV5-5 with TRBJ1-4; possibly TRBD1 for D (5 bases). V was shortened by 2 bases and J by 7 bases, with 15 bases between the two germline ends. Germline lookup yields CDR1 SGHKS and CDR2 YYEKEE (reference sequence). This CDR3 spans 15 amino acids. In DNA form, the CDR3 reads TGTGCCAGCAGCTTCTGGGACGCCGGCCGTGAAAAACTGTTTTTT. Protein: CASSFWDAGREKLFF. Based on the CDR3 plus reference TRBV5-5 and TRBJ1-4, the full variable domain is DAGVTQSPTHLIKTRGQQVTLRCSPISGHKSVSWYQQVLGQGPQFIFQYYEKEERGRGNFPDRFSARQFPNYSSELNVNALLLGDSALYLCASSFWDAGREKLFFGSGTQLSVL.

The sample holds one count of this clone. V usage is TRBV6-1 and J usage is TRBJ2-7; weak D call: TRBD1 (5 bases). Germline V gene sequence: CDR1 MNHNS, CDR2 SASEGT. The CDR3 covers 15 residues. Trimming left V 1 base short and J 6 bases short, with 16 bases between. The CDR3 loop reads CASSEDETAMGEQYF. The CDR3 bases are TGTGCCAGCAGTGAAGATGAGACAGCAATGGGCGAGCAGTACTTC.

This chain links TRBV6-5 with TRBJ1-1, with a tentative D call TRBD1 (5 bases). The V end was cut by 6 bases, the J end by 4 bases, with 15 bases between. The CDR3 totals 14 residues. Per germline, CDR1 MNHEY and CDR2 SVGAGI. CDR3 region: CASSAVTTATEAFF. The CDR3 DNA follows: TGTGCCAGCAGCGCAGTGACGACAGCCACTGAAGCTTTCTTT.

The chain is built from TRBV5-6 and TRBJ2-7; 10 bases are shared with TRBD1. V was clipped by 4 bases and J by 3 bases; unmatched bases: 4. Germline assignment: CDR1 SGHDT and CDR2 YYEEEE. There are 14 residues in the CDR3. The chain's CDR3 is CASSPGQGNYEQYF. The CDR3 DNA sequence: TGTGCCAGCAGCCCGGGACAGGGGAACTACGAGCAGTACTTC.

Notes on this clone: The identical CDR3 is also encoded by other nucleotide sequences in the sample. The rearrangement joins TRBV5-1 to TRBJ1-1; D ambiguous. This CDR3 is 13 amino acids long. The germline CDR1 and CDR2 sequences are SGHRS and YFSETQ. The V end was cut by 0 bases, the J end by 2 bases, with 5 bases between. As DNA, the CDR3 is TGCGCCAGCAGCTTGGAAGGTAACACTGAAGCTTTCTTT. Its translation is CASSLEGNTEAFF.

The chain recombines TRBV5-4 with TRBJ2-7; possible D gene TRBD1, 7 bases. The V gene's germline CDR1 is SGHNT and CDR2 YYREEE (reference sequence). The CDR3 sequence is 13 residues long. V was pared by 0 bases and J by 7 bases, with 11 bases between. The CDR3 sequence: CASSLEGAGEQYF. CDR3 nucleotide sequence: TGTGCCAGCAGCTTGGAGGGGGCGGGAGAGCAGTACTTC.

The chain employs TRBV7-3 and TRBJ2-2; 11 positions agree with TRBD1. Germline V gene sequence: CDR1 SGHTA, CDR2 FQGTGA. This CDR3 is built from 21 residues. The J segment lost 4 bases and the V segment lost 4 bases, leaving 20 bases of the junction unmatched. The CDR3 sequence is CASSSIGTGGRPEFGTGELFF. DNA of the CDR3: TGTGCCAGCAGCTCCATAGGGACAGGGGGGCGTCCGGAGTTCGGCACCGGGGAGCTGTTTTTT.

The genes are TRBV19 and TRBJ1-3; D is uncertain. The CDR3 runs 14 residues. Germline-derived CDR1 and CDR2 are LNHDA and SQIVND (reference sequence). V lost 7 bases, J lost 0 bases, and 10 bases lay in between. Written as DNA, the CDR3 is TGTGCCAGTACCTCCCGGGGCTCTGGAAACACCATATATTTT. Its protein is CASTSRGSGNTIYF.

Remarks on this clone: At the DNA level, this CDR3 is encoded by other sequences in the same sample as well. The genes are TRBV4-1 and TRBJ2-7; 7 positions agree with TRBD1. Germline V gene sequence: CDR1 MGHRA, CDR2 YSYEKL. V shed 1 base and J 2 bases; nucleotides not matched to a gene: 2. CDR3 length: 14 amino acids. CDR3: CASSQGQGAYEQYF. CDR3 bases: TGCGCCAGCAGCCAAGGGCAGGGGGCCTACGAGCAGTACTTC.

The chain employs TRBV10-3 and TRBJ2-5; D ambiguous. CDR3 size: 14 residues. V shed 1 base and J shed 2 bases, with 8 bases lying between them. In germline, CDR1 is ENHRY, CDR2 SYGVKD. CDR3 sequence: CAISEWFEQETQYF. The DNA of the CDR3 is TGTGCCATCAGTGAGTGGTTTGAACAAGAGACCCAGTACTTC.

J is TRBJ1-1 and V is TRBV2, with 11 nucleotides matching TRBD1. Trimming removed 0 bases from V and 3 bases from J; junction bases left unmatched: 9. Germline loops: CDR1 SNHLY, CDR2 FYNNEI. CDR3 length: 18 residues. In DNA form, the CDR3 reads TGTGCCAGCAGTGAAGCAGAACGGGACAGGGGGTGGGACACTGAAGCTTTCTTT. Translation: CASSEAERDRGWDTEAFF.

The genes are TRBV7-9 and TRBJ1-2; D remains ambiguous. V lost 6 bases to trimming and J lost 0 bases, with 8 bases between them. CDR1 is SEHNR, CDR2 FQNEAQ, per germline (reference sequence). The length of the CDR3 is 13 residues. CDR3 nucleotides: TGTGCCAGCAGTAACGGAGCTAACTATGGCTACACCTTC. Its translation: CASSNGANYGYTF.

The gene calls are TRBV19 and TRBJ2-1; TRBD1 matches at 7 bases. The germline V gene encodes CDR1 LNHDA and CDR2 SQIVND (reference sequence). V was clipped by 5 bases and J by 4 bases; unmatched bases: 17. The CDR3 extends over 18 amino acids. The CDR3 region is CASSSGQSEDGPYNEQFF. The CDR3 nucleotides read TGTGCCAGTAGTTCGGGACAGTCGGAGGACGGTCCGTACAATGAGCAGTTCTTC.

The rearrangement uses TRBV10-3 and TRBJ2-1, with TRBD2 matching 14 bases. Germline CDR1 reads ENHRY; CDR2 reads SYGVKD. V lost 7 bases, J lost 8 bases, and 10 bases stayed unmatched. This CDR3 is 16 amino acids long. CDR3 amino acids: CAITQGLAGVGDEQFF. CDR3 bases: TGTGCCATCACTCAGGGACTAGCGGGAGTTGGAGATGAGCAGTTCTTC.

This clone occurred a few times. The chain combines TRBV30 with TRBJ1-2, with no clear D. The CDR3 totals 13 residues. The ends were cut back, 5 bases at V and 4 bases at J, with 14 bases in the middle. Looked up from germline, CDR1 is GTSNPN and CDR2 is SVGIG (reference sequence). CDR3 sequence reads: CAWGGEVGYGYTF. The CDR3 DNA follows: TGTGCCTGGGGCGGGGAGGTCGGCTATGGCTACACCTTC.

The rearrangement links TRBV6-1 to TRBJ1-2, with D maybe TRBD1 (5 bases). Germline V gives CDR1 MNHNS, CDR2 SASEGT. The CDR3 length is 16 residues. Trimming removed 1 base at V and 4 bases at J, with 16 bases between. CDR3 sequence (DNA): TGTGCCAGCAGTGAAGTGCGGGGACCCGAGGGCTATGGCTACACCTTC. Residues: CASSEVRGPEGYGYTF.

The gene calls are TRBV28 and TRBJ1-2; no firm D call. V was trimmed by 2 bases and J by 4 bases, leaving 11 bases between them. The length of the CDR3 is 14 residues. The germline V gene encodes CDR1 MDHEN and CDR2 SYDVKM. The CDR3 DNA follows: TGTGCCAGCAGTTTAGAAGGAGATTCCTATGGCTACACCTTC. Translated, it gives CASSLEGDSYGYTF.

The rearrangement links TRBV11-1 to TRBJ2-3; 13 bases fit TRBD2. The germline V gene encodes CDR1 SGHAT and CDR2 FQDESV (reference sequence). The ends lost 4 bases at V and 1 base at J; junction bases unmatched: 2. This CDR3 region has 16 residues. The CDR3 loop is CASSYGLAGGTDTQYF. For the CDR3, the DNA is TGTGCCAGCAGCTATGGACTAGCGGGGGGCACAGATACGCAGTATTTT.

The V gene is TRBV9, the J gene TRBJ2-1, with 8 bases identical to TRBD2. This CDR3 has 15 amino acids. The V segment lost 0 bases and the J segment 6 bases; nucleotides outside the gene matches: 5. CDR1 is SGDLS and CDR2 is YYNGEE in the germline V gene. The CDR3 sequence is CASSVEGLGGNEQFF. The CDR3 DNA sequence: TGTGCCAGCAGCGTAGAGGGACTAGGAGGCAATGAGCAGTTCTTC.

This chain links TRBV2 with TRBJ1-6; TRBD1 matches at 11 bases. V was clipped by 5 bases and J by 10 bases; unmatched bases: 4. CDR3 length: 14 residues. Germline V gene sequence: CDR1 SNHLY, CDR2 FYNNEI. The CDR3 sequence: CASSKDRGQSPLHF. The CDR3 nucleotides are TGTGCCAGCAGTAAGGACAGGGGGCAATCACCCCTCCACTTT.